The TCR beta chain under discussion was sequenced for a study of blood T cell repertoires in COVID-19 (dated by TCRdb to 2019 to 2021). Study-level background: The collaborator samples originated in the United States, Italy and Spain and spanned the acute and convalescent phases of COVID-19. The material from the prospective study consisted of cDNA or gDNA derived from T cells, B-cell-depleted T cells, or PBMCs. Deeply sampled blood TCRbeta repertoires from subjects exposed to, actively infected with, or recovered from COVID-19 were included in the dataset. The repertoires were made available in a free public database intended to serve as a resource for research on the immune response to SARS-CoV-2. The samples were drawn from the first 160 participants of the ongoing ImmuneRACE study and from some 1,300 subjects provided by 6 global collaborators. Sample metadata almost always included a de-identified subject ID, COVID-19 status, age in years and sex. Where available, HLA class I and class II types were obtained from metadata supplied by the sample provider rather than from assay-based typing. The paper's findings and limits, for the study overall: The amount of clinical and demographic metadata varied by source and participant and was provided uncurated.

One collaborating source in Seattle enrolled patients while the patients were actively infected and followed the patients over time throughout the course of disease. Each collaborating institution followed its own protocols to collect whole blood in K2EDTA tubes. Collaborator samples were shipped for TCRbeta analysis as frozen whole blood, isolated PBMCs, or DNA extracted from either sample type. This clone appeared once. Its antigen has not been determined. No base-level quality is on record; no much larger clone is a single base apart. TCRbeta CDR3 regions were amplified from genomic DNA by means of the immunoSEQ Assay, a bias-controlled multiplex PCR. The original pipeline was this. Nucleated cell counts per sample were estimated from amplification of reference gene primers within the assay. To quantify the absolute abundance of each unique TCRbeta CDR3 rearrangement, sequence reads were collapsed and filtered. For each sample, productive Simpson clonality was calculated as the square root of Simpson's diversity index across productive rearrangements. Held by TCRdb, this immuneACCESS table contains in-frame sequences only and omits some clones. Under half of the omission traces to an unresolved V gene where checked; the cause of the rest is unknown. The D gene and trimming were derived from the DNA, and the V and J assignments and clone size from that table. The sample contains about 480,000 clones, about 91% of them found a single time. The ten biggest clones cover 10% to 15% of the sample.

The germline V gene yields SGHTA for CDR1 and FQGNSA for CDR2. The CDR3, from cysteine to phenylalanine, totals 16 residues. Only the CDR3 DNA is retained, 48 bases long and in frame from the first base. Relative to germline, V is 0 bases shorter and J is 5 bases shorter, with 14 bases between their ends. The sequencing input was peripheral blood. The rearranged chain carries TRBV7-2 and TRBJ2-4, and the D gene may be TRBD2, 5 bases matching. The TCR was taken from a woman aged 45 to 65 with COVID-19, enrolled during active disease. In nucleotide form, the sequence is TGTGCCAGCAGCTTAGCGTATGGGGAGACCCAAAACATTCAGTACTTC. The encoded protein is CASSLAYGETQNIQYF.